This T cell receptor (beta chain) was sequenced during a study of blood T cell repertoires in COVID-19 (TCRdb year 2020). Regarding the study in general: Collaborator samples came from the United States, Italy and Spain and covered acute and convalescent phases of COVID-19. The material from the prospective study consisted of cDNA or gDNA derived from T cells, B-cell-depleted T cells, or PBMCs. Subjects who had been exposed to COVID-19, were actively infected with it, or had recovered from it provided the deeply sampled blood TCRbeta repertoires that made up the dataset. The repertoires were released in a freely available public database intended as a resource for research on the immune response to SARS-CoV-2. Samples came from the ongoing ImmuneRACE study (first 160 participants) plus 1,254 subjects from 6 global collaborators. Sample metadata almost always included a de-identified subject ID, COVID-19 status, age in years and sex. Where HLA class I and class II types were available, the types were taken from metadata supplied by the sample provider, not from assay-based typing.

Each collaborating institution followed its own protocols to collect whole blood in K2EDTA tubes. For TCRbeta analysis, collaborators shipped samples in one of three forms: frozen whole blood, isolated PBMCs, or DNA extracted from either of those sample types. Including cysteine and phenylalanine, the CDR3 has 15 amino acids. The entry retains the CDR3 DNA only, 45 bases that are in frame from base 1. CDR1 is given as ENHRY and CDR2 as SYGVKD, both from the germline V gene. V ends up 3 bases short and J 9 bases short, with an unmatched junction base count of 11. Points on this clone: Its antigen remains undetermined. No clone much larger than this one lies a single base away; base qualities are absent.

TCRbeta CDR3 regions were amplified from genomic DNA by means of the immunoSEQ Assay, a bias-controlled multiplex PCR. For the original study's pipeline: Nucleated cell counts per sample were estimated from amplification of reference gene primers within the assay. Sequence reads were collapsed and filtered to measure the absolute abundance of every unique TCRbeta CDR3 rearrangement. For each sample, productive Simpson clonality was calculated as the square root of Simpson's diversity index over productive rearrangements. The clones in this table, taken by TCRdb from immuneACCESS, are in-frame only. Not every clone is retained; where verified, under half of the shortfall comes from an unresolved V gene, and the cause of the rest is unknown. Clone size and the V and J calls come from that table; the DNA yielded D and trimming. Present in this sample are tens of thousands of clones, almost 85% of which were seen just once. Together, the top ten hold about 10% of the sample.

Findings and caveats that apply to the study as a whole: Clinical and demographic metadata were provided uncurated, with the amount varying by source and participant.

Sequenced sample: peripheral blood. The sequence joins TRBV10-3 to TRBJ2-1; a stretch of 7 junction bases matches TRBD2. This receptor was taken from a man aged 55 to 70 with acute or convalescent COVID-19. The CDR3 in this case is CAISDSTGTTSEQFF. The DNA is as follows: TGTGCCATCAGTGACTCAACCGGGACTACGAGTGAGCAGTTCTTC.